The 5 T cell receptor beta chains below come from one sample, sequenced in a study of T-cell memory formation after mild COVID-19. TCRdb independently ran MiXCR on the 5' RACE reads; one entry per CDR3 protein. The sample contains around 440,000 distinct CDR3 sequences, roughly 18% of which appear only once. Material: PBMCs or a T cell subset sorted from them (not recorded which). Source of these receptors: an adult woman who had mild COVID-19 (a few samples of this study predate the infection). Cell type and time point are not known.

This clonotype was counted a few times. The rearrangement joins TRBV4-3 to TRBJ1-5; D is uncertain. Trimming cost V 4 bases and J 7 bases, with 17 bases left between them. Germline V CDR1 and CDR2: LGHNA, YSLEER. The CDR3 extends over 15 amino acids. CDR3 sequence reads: CASSPDGRVGQPQHF. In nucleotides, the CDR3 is TGCGCCAGCAGCCCCGATGGGAGGGTAGGACAGCCCCAGCATTTT.

CDR3 residues: CASSFGQGTGELFF. The CDR3 DNA follows: TGTGCCAGCAGCTTTGGACAGGGCACCGGGGAGCTGTTTTTT. The J gene is TRBJ2-2, the V gene TRBV7-9; 8 nucleotides align to TRBD1. Trimming removed 3 bases from V and 4 bases from J; junction bases left unmatched: 1. The CDR3 runs to 14 residues. Germline CDR1 reads SEHNR; CDR2 reads FQNEAQ (reference sequence).

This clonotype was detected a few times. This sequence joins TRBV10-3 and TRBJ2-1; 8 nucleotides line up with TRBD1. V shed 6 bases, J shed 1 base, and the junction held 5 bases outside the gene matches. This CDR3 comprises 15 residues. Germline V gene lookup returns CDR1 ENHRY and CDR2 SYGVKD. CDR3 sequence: CAIRSTGGSYNEQFF. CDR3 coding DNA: TGTGCCATCAGGTCAACAGGGGGGTCCTACAATGAGCAGTTCTTC.

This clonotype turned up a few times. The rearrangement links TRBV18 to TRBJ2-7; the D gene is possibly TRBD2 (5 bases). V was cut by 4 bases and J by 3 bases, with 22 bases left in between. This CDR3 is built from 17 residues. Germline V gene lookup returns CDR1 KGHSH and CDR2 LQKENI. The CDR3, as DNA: TGTGCCAGCTCACATGGGAAGAGGGTGCAGATGGGCTACGAGCAGTACTTC. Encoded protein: CASSHGKRVQMGYEQYF.

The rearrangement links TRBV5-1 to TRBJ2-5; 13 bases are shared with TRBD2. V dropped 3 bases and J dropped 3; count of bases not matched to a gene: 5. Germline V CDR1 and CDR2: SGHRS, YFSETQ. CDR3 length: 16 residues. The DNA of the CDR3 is TGCGCCAGCAGCTCGGGACTAGCGGGGAGGGAAGAGACCCAGTACTTC. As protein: CASSSGLAGREETQYF. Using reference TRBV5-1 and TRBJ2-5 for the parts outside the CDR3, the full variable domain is KAGVTQTPRYLIKTRGQQVTLSCSPISGHRSVSWYQQTPGQGLQFLFEYFSETQRNKGNFPGRFSGRQFSNSRSEMNVSTLELGDSALYLCASSSGLAGREETQYFGPGTRLLVL.